This entry lists 29 T cell receptor beta chains sequenced from one sample in a study of cytomegalovirus exposure and HLA in healthy donors. The PCR used 60 Vbeta and 13 Jbeta primers. Clones were sequenced by immunoSEQ multiplex PCR, and TCRdb holds only the in-frame ones, with some missing. The sample has about 110,000 clones; around four fifths are singletons. Sequencing was done on a sample of PBMCs. The source of these receptors is a man in his fifties in good health and CMV-seronegative.

The chain employs TRBV19 and TRBJ2-7, with 8 bases aligning to TRBD1. The CDR3 runs to 14 residues. Germline CDR1 LNHDA, CDR2 SQIVND (reference sequence). V trimming: 6 bases; J trimming: 2 bases; junction bases outside the gene matches: 6. This chain's CDR3 is CASRRTGNAYEQYF. The DNA of the CDR3 is TGTGCCAGTAGGCGGACAGGGAACGCCTACGAGCAGTACTTC.

V usage is TRBV5-5 and J usage is TRBJ2-5; 8 bases match TRBD2. The CDR3 is made up of 13 amino acids. J was trimmed by 3 bases and V by 5 bases; bases with no gene match: 3. Per germline, CDR1 SGHKS and CDR2 YYEKEE (reference sequence). The CDR3 coding sequence is TGTGCCAGCAGTACCGGGGGGGAAGAGACCCAGTACTTC. It specifies CASSTGGEETQYF.

This chain uses TRBV5-4 with TRBJ1-6; D remains unclear. Germline V lookup: CDR1 SGHNT, CDR2 YYREEE (reference sequence). Trimming shortened V by 0 bases and J by 7 bases, and 11 bases separated the two germline ends. The CDR3 runs 15 residues. CDR3 sequence: CASSLAEGGNSPLHF. For the CDR3, the DNA is TGTGCCAGCAGCTTGGCCGAGGGTGGAAATTCACCCCTCCACTTT.

The chain is built from TRBV2 and TRBJ2-5; D gene unclear. The CDR3 loop spans 13 amino acids. With 5 bases removed from V and 2 bases from J, the gap between germline ends came to 9 bases. Germline V gene lookup returns CDR1 SNHLY and CDR2 FYNNEI. Here the CDR3 DNA reads TGTGCCAGCAGTTGGTCAGAACAAGAGACCCAGTACTTC. This sequence encodes CASSWSEQETQYF.

V usage is TRBV27 and J usage is TRBJ1-2; 7 bases align to TRBD1. The CDR3 is 15 amino acids. V lost 4 bases, J lost 3 bases, and 8 bases stayed unmatched. Germline loops: CDR1 MNHEY, CDR2 SMNVEV (reference sequence). The CDR3 DNA follows: TGTGCCAGCAGTTCCAGACAGGGTACGGACTATGGCTACACCTTC. Protein: CASSSRQGTDYGYTF.

The chain carries TRBV6-1 and TRBJ1-5; D uncertain. The ends were cut back, 6 bases at V and 0 bases at J, with 9 bases in the middle. This CDR3 contains 14 residues. CDR1 MNHNS and CDR2 SASEGT come from the germline V gene. The CDR3 reads CASSHALSNQPQHF. The CDR3, as DNA: TGTGCCAGCAGCCACGCGCTTAGCAATCAGCCCCAGCATTTT.

Only one count was recorded for this clone. CDR3 bases: TGTGCCAGTAGTAGGCCCTGGGGACAGGGTACGAATGAGCAGTTCTTC. As protein: CASSRPWGQGTNEQFF. The V gene is TRBV19, the J gene TRBJ2-1; TRBD1 matches 9 bases. V dropped 4 bases and J dropped 7; count of bases not matched to a gene: 11. This CDR3 is built from 16 residues. Germline V gives CDR1 LNHDA, CDR2 SQIVND (reference sequence). The full variable domain, completed using reference TRBV19 and TRBJ2-1, is DGGITQSPKYLFRKEGQNVTLSCEQNLNHDAMYWYRQDPGQGLRLIYYSQIVNDFQKGDIAEGYSVSREKKESFPLTVTSAQKNPTAFYLCASSRPWGQGTNEQFFGPGTRLTVL.

A single count supports this clone. This chain connects TRBV7-3 to TRBJ2-3; TRBD1 might be the D (5 bases). V lost 2 bases to trimming and J lost 2 bases, with 8 bases between them. The CDR3 is 14 residues long. Germline CDR1 is SGHTA and CDR2 is FQGTGA. Here the CDR3 reads CASSLAGFTDTQYF. Here the CDR3 DNA reads TGTGCCAGCAGCTTAGCAGGGTTCACAGATACGCAGTATTTT.

The rearrangement links TRBV6-6 to TRBJ1-1; possibly TRBD1 for D (5 bases). V was cut by 5 bases and J by 1 base, with 8 bases left in between. The CDR3 contains 13 residues. The germline V gene has CDR1 MNHNY and CDR2 SVGAGI (reference sequence). CDR3 nucleotide sequence: TGTGCCAGCAGTACCGGACAGAACACTGAAGCTTTCTTT. This sequence encodes CASSTGQNTEAFF.

The gene calls are TRBV5-4 and TRBJ2-7; D might be TRBD1 (6 bases). The CDR3 is 13 residues long. V was cut by 6 bases and J by 5 bases, with 15 bases left in between. The V gene's germline CDR1 is SGHNT and CDR2 YYREEE (reference sequence). CDR3 in DNA: TGTGCCAGCACCTTAACAGGGTCGGACGAGCAGTACTTC. Protein product: CASTLTGSDEQYF. The full variable domain, its missing parts supplied by reference TRBV5-4 and TRBJ2-7, is ETGVTQSPTHLIKTRGQQVTLRCSSQSGHNTVSWYQQALGQGPQFIFQYYREEENGRGNFPPRFSGLQFPNYSSELNVNALELDDSALYLCASTLTGSDEQYFGPGTRLTVT.

The chain links TRBV5-1 to TRBJ2-2; tentatively, D is TRBD2 (5 bases). The CDR3 runs 15 residues. Trimming shortened V by 5 bases and J by 2 bases, and 13 bases separated the two germline ends. Looked up from germline, CDR1 is SGHRS and CDR2 is YFSETQ. CDR3 protein: CASSSSTGNTGELFF. The CDR3 nucleotides are TGCGCCAGCAGTTCCTCGACGGGAAACACCGGGGAGCTGTTTTTT.

The genes are TRBV7-8 and TRBJ1-3; 9 positions match TRBD1. The CDR3 sequence is 17 residues long. The ends lost 3 bases at V and 5 bases at J; junction bases unmatched: 11. Per germline, CDR1 SGHVS and CDR2 FQNEAQ. The CDR3, as DNA: TGTGCCAGCAGCTTGATAACAACGGGACAGGGACGAAACACCATATATTTT. It is translated as CASSLITTGQGRNTIYF.

This clone occurred a few times. The chain uses TRBV5-1 and TRBJ1-1; 7 nucleotides agree with TRBD1. V was pared by 4 bases and J by 5 bases, with 14 bases of the junction left unmatched. This CDR3 is 16 amino acids long. From germline, CDR1 is SGHRS and CDR2 YFSETQ. The CDR3 coding sequence is TGCGCCAGCAGCCCTGGTGGCCTAGGGGGCGCGACTGAAGCTTTCTTT. Its protein is CASSPGGLGGATEAFF.

The V and J genes are TRBV19 and TRBJ2-2; tentatively, D is TRBD1 (5 bases). With 8 bases removed from V and 7 bases from J, the gap between germline ends came to 17 bases. The CDR3 is 14 amino acids. Germline loops: CDR1 LNHDA, CDR2 SQIVND (reference sequence). The CDR3 nucleotides are TGTGCCAGTTCCCCGAGTAGGGGTATCGGGGAGCTGTTTTTT. It translates to CASSPSRGIGELFF.

The sample holds a few counts of this clone. The chain links TRBV7-2 to TRBJ2-2; D remains ambiguous. V shed 3 bases and J shed 7 bases, with 12 bases lying between them. Per germline, CDR1 SGHTA and CDR2 FQGNSA. This CDR3 contains 14 residues. CDR3 in DNA: TGTGCCAGCAGCTTGAGGCAGCGAGGCGGGGAGCTGTTTTTT. Residues: CASSLRQRGGELFF.

This clone was counted a single time. The chain has TRBV7-9 and TRBJ2-1; possible D gene TRBD2, 6 bases. The CDR3 totals 15 residues. Germline V gene data show CDR1 as SEHNR and CDR2 as FQNEAQ (reference sequence). The V and J ends lost 7 bases and 7 bases respectively, with 20 bases between them. The CDR3 bases are TGTGCCAGCACCAACCTGCGGGGTAACAGTAATGAGCAGTTCTTC. This gives the protein CASTNLRGNSNEQFF. The whole variable domain, remainder taken from reference TRBV7-9 and TRBJ2-1, is DTGVSQNPRHKITKRGQNVTFRCDPISEHNRLYWYRQTLGQGPEFLTYFQNEAQLEKSRLLSDRFSAERPKGSFSTLEIQRTEQGDSAMYLCASTNLRGNSNEQFFGPGTRLTVL.

This rearrangement joins TRBV10-3 to TRBJ1-6; maybe TRBD1 (6 bases). The CDR3 is made up of 14 amino acids. CDR1 and CDR2 (germline): ENHRY, SYGVKD. The germline V and J ends were trimmed by 8 bases and 5 bases, with 13 bases remaining between them. The CDR3 nucleotides are TGTGCCATCGGGGGGGGCAGAAATAATTCACCCCTCCACTTT. Encoded protein: CAIGGGRNNSPLHF.

This clone has a single count. The chain carries TRBV5-5 and TRBJ2-6; 7 positions match TRBD1. The CDR3 length is 18 residues. Trimming at V came to 4 bases and at J to 1 base, leaving 11 bases not matched to a gene. Germline V gives CDR1 SGHKS, CDR2 YYEKEE (reference sequence). The CDR3 protein is CASSAVDRVPSGANVLTF. As DNA, the CDR3 is TGTGCCAGCAGCGCGGTCGACAGGGTACCTTCTGGGGCCAACGTCCTGACTTTC.

This chain connects TRBV10-3 to TRBJ1-2, with a tentative D call TRBD1 (5 bases). CDR1 ENHRY and CDR2 SYGVKD come from the germline V gene. The CDR3 covers 16 residues. V was shortened by 4 bases and J by 7 bases, with 22 bases between the two germline ends. CDR3 coding DNA: TGTGCCATCAGTGGGGGAATTGGACATACTCAATCTGGCTACACCTTC. Translation gives CAISGGIGHTQSGYTF.

A note on this clone: The same CDR3 can be traced to other DNA sequences in this sample. V usage is TRBV11-1 and J usage is TRBJ2-1, with D maybe TRBD2 (5 bases). V was clipped by 5 bases and J by 4 bases, with 9 bases between them. This CDR3 contains 13 residues. Germline V gives CDR1 SGHAT, CDR2 FQDESV (reference sequence). CDR3 sequence: CASSPRGYNEQFF. The DNA for the CDR3 is TGTGCCAGCAGCCCTCGGGGTTACAATGAGCAGTTCTTC.

The gene calls are TRBV2 and TRBJ2-2; 7 nucleotides align to TRBD2. J was trimmed by 0 bases and V by 5 bases; bases with no gene match: 3. Germline CDR1 and CDR2: SNHLY and FYNNEI. This CDR3 contains 15 residues. Here the CDR3 reads CASSFGGTNTGELFF. CDR3 coding DNA: TGTGCCAGCAGTTTCGGGGGGACGAACACCGGGGAGCTGTTTTTT. Full variable domain (missing parts from reference TRBV2 and TRBJ2-2): EPEVTQTPSHQVTQMGQEVILRCVPISNHLYFYWYRQILGQKVEFLVSFYNNEISEKSEIFDDQFSVERPDGSNFTLKIRSTKLEDSAMYFCASSFGGTNTGELFFGEGSRLTVL.

The CDR3 reads CASSLVWQGNTEAFF. DNA of the CDR3: TGTGCCAGCAGCTTGGTATGGCAGGGGAACACTGAAGCTTTCTTT. The chain employs TRBV5-6 and TRBJ1-1; possible D gene TRBD1, 5 bases. CDR1 SGHDT and CDR2 YYEEEE come from the germline V gene. The CDR3 contains 15 residues. V lost 0 bases and J lost 1, with 10 bases in between. The full variable domain, in which reference TRBV5-6 and TRBJ1-1 provide the parts outside the CDR3, is DAGVTQSPTHLIKTRGQQVTLRCSPKSGHDTVSWYQQALGQGPQFIFQYYEEEERQRGNFPDRFSGHQFPNYSSELNVNALLLGDSALYLCASSLVWQGNTEAFFGQGTRLTVV.

This clone was recorded only once. The V and J genes are TRBV27 and TRBJ1-5; D is unclear. The CDR3 has 13 amino acids. Germline assignment: CDR1 MNHEY and CDR2 SMNVEV (reference sequence). The germline V and J ends were trimmed by 6 bases and 9 bases, with 15 bases remaining between them. CDR3 region: CASSAAGSLPQHF. Here the CDR3 DNA reads TGTGCCAGCAGCGCGGCGGGAAGTCTGCCCCAGCATTTT.

This chain connects TRBV5-6 to TRBJ2-3; the D gene is possibly TRBD1 (5 bases). This CDR3 has 14 residues. Trimming took 4 bases from V and 4 from J, leaving 13 bases between them. Looked up from germline, CDR1 is SGHDT and CDR2 is YYEEEE. The CDR3 coding sequence is TGTGCCAGCAGCCAGCTCGACAGTCCAGATACGCAGTATTTT. Protein product: CASSQLDSPDTQYF.

This chain uses TRBV5-4 with TRBJ2-5; 9 nucleotides line up with TRBD1. This CDR3 comprises 14 residues. Germline V CDR1 and CDR2: SGHNT, YYREEE (reference sequence). V lost 0 bases and J lost 3; bases outside the gene matches: 0. The CDR3 loop reads CASSLGDREETQYF. The CDR3 bases are TGTGCCAGCAGCTTGGGGGACAGGGAAGAGACCCAGTACTTC. The entire variable domain, with the rest obtained from reference TRBV5-4 and TRBJ2-5, is as follows: ETGVTQSPTHLIKTRGQQVTLRCSSQSGHNTVSWYQQALGQGPQFIFQYYREEENGRGNFPPRFSGLQFPNYSSELNVNALELDDSALYLCASSLGDREETQYFGPGTRLLVL.

The rearrangement links TRBV18 to TRBJ1-5; possible D gene TRBD1, 5 bases. Trimming cost V 4 bases and J 0 bases, with 10 bases left between them. This CDR3 is built from 15 residues. Germline V gene sequence: CDR1 KGHSH, CDR2 LQKENI. CDR3 protein: CASSLEGASNQPQHF. CDR3 nucleotides: TGTGCCAGCTCACTAGAAGGGGCTAGCAATCAGCCCCAGCATTTT.

This sequence joins TRBV6-7 and TRBJ2-7; TRBD1 agrees at 7 bases. TRBV6-7 is an ORF, and what it does is uncertain. V lost 5 bases and J lost 2; bases outside the gene matches: 15. The CDR3 covers 17 residues. The CDR3 DNA reads TGTGCCAGCAGTACCGATTCTAACCGGGACAGCACCTACGAGCAGTACGTC. It encodes CASSTDSNRDSTYEQYV.

The V gene is TRBV29-1, the J gene TRBJ2-3; no reliable D call. Trimming left V 6 bases short and J 5 bases short, with 9 bases between. The CDR3 sequence is 11 residues long. CDR1 and CDR2 from the germline V gene are SQVTM and ANQGSEA. CDR3 DNA: TGCAGCGTGGCCTCCCAAGATACGCAGTATTTT. This sequence encodes CSVASQDTQYF.

This chain connects TRBV7-2 to TRBJ2-5; D might be TRBD1 (5 bases). Germline V gene data show CDR1 as SGHTA and CDR2 as FQGNSA. V was shortened by 4 bases and J by 7 bases, with 13 bases between the two germline ends. The CDR3 runs to 13 residues. The CDR3 nucleotides read TGTGCCAGCAGCTCGAATCCTCAGGGGACCCAGTACTTC. Its protein product is CASSSNPQGTQYF. Combining the CDR3 with reference TRBV7-2 and TRBJ2-5 gives the whole variable domain GAGVSQSPSNKVTEKGKDVELRCDPISGHTALYWYRQSLGQGLEFLIYFQGNSAPDKSGLPSDRFSAERTGGSVSTLTIQRTQQEDSAVYLCASSSNPQGTQYFGPGTRLLVL.